The 16 T cell receptor beta chains listed next were all sequenced from one sample in a study of CD8 T cells in ankylosing spondylitis. These TCRs' antigens remain unknown. MiXCR, run by TCRdb on the 5' RACE reads, gives a single entry per CDR3 protein. The sample yields 750,000 to 850,000 distinct CDR3 sequences, 12% seen once. General study points: A TCR beta motif made of roughly eight highly homologous variants seemed typical of ankylosing spondylitis blood.

Sequencing was done on a sample of blood, either unsorted or a sorted T cell fraction (not recorded which). The receptor source for this set is a male donor with ankylosing spondylitis.

This clonotype was observed a handful of times. This sequence joins TRBV28 and TRBJ2-2; 9 bases are shared with TRBD1. The CDR3 sequence is 18 residues long. Per germline, CDR1 MDHEN and CDR2 SYDVKM. Germline trimming cut 5 bases from V and 5 bases from J; bases unmatched to any gene: 15. The CDR3 reads CASSKLGTGMTGTGELFF. In nucleotides, the CDR3 is TGTGCCAGCAGTAAACTTGGGACAGGGATGACGGGAACCGGGGAGCTGTTTTTT.

V is TRBV6-5 and J is TRBJ1-5; D might be TRBD1 (5 bases). CDR3 length: 14 residues. V lost 0 bases to trimming and J lost 9 bases, with 12 bases between them. Germline assignment: CDR1 MNHEY and CDR2 SVGAGI. This CDR3 is CASSYSRGWGPQHF. The CDR3 DNA reads as TGTGCCAGCAGTTACTCGAGGGGATGGGGGCCCCAGCATTTT.

This clonotype was counted only a few times. The chain carries TRBV5-1 and TRBJ2-5; D possibly corresponds to TRBD2 (6 bases). Trimming stripped 4 bases from V and 5 bases from J, with 15 bases between. The CDR3 is 14 amino acids. Germline CDR1 and CDR2: SGHRS and YFSETQ. The DNA for the CDR3 is TGCGCCAGCAGCCGACCGTCGGGGGAGGAGACCCAGTACTTC. This translates into CASSRPSGEETQYF.

This clonotype appeared many times. V is TRBV29-1 and J is TRBJ2-3; a possible D gene is TRBD2 (6 bases). The CDR3 is 13 amino acids. CDR1 is SQVTM, CDR2 ANQGSEA, per germline. V lost 3 bases, J lost 2 bases, and 9 bases lay in between. The DNA of the CDR3 is TGCAGCGTTGATACGGGACTCACAGATACGCAGTATTTT. Translated: CSVDTGLTDTQYF.

This clonotype has a handful of counts. CDR3 sequence reads: CAWMKGLAGYETQYF. The CDR3 DNA reads as TGTGCCTGGATGAAGGGGCTAGCGGGATACGAGACCCAGTACTTC. The chain is built from TRBV30 and TRBJ2-5; TRBD2 matches at 9 bases. The CDR3 covers 15 residues. CDR1 is GTSNPN, CDR2 SVGIG, per germline (reference sequence). J lost 5 bases, V lost 4 bases, and 11 bases had no gene match. The whole variable domain, remainder taken from reference TRBV30 and TRBJ2-5, is SQTIHQWPATLVQPVGSPLSLECTVEGTSNPNLYWYRQAAGRGLQLLFYSVGIGQISSEVPQNLSASRPQDRQFILSSKKLLLSDSGFYLCAWMKGLAGYETQYFGPGTRLLVL.

This clonotype occurred a few times. The chain combines TRBV5-1 with TRBJ2-3; 8 bases are shared with TRBD2. The CDR3 is made up of 14 amino acids. Germline CDR1 SGHRS, CDR2 YFSETQ. The trim removed 4 bases at V and 4 bases at J, leaving 5 bases unmatched. The CDR3 DNA follows: TGCGCCAGCAGCGGCGGGAGGAGAGCAGATACGCAGTATTTT. Encoded protein: CASSGGRRADTQYF.

The rearrangement uses TRBV19 and TRBJ2-6; no firm D call. The CDR3 sequence is 14 residues long. Germline CDR1 LNHDA, CDR2 SQIVND (reference sequence). Trimming cost V 11 bases and J 1 base, with 12 bases left between them. CDR3 residues: CAGGSASGANVLTF. In DNA form, the CDR3 reads TGTGCCGGCGGATCCGCTTCTGGGGCCAACGTCCTGACTTTC.

This clonotype was found a few times. The chain links TRBV7-2 to TRBJ2-3; the D is unclear. Germline lookup yields CDR1 SGHTA and CDR2 FQGNSA. There are 12 residues in the CDR3. The V end lost 6 bases, the J end lost 2 bases, and 6 bases lay between the germline ends. For the CDR3, the DNA is TGTGCCAGCAGATTCGCCACAGATACGCAGTATTTT. Translation: CASRFATDTQYF.

V usage is TRBV20-1 and J usage is TRBJ2-1, with 13 bases that match TRBD2. V lost 6 bases to trimming and J lost 1 base; unmatched junction nucleotides: 12. There are 18 residues in the CDR3. From germline, CDR1 is DFQATT and CDR2 SNEGSKA (reference sequence). The CDR3 DNA is TGCAGTGCCGAATCAACTAGCGGGAGGGCCGCGTCCTACAATGAGCAGTTCTTC. This sequence encodes CSAESTSGRAASYNEQFF.

This clonotype was seen a few times. CDR3 sequence: CASSVENNEQFF. CDR3 nucleotide sequence: TGTGCCAGCAGCGTTGAAAACAATGAGCAGTTCTTC. V is TRBV9 and J is TRBJ2-1; D call uncertain. This CDR3 contains 12 residues. Trimming stripped 2 bases from V and 5 bases from J, with 5 bases between. CDR1 SGDLS and CDR2 YYNGEE come from the germline V gene.

This chain connects TRBV29-1 to TRBJ2-1, with D unresolved. CDR1 is SQVTM and CDR2 is ANQGSEA in the germline V gene. V dropped 4 bases and J dropped 4 bases, with 8 bases sitting between them. The CDR3 is made up of 12 amino acids. CDR3 DNA sequence: TGCAGCGTTGGGGGTGAATACAATGAGCAGTTCTTC. Translating gives CSVGGEYNEQFF.

About this clonotype itself: A much larger clone sits a single nucleotide away, making a read error possible. The DNA of the CDR3 is TGTGCCAGCAGCTTTTCAGGGGCTGGGGCCAACGTCCTGACTTTC. This codes for CASSFSGAGANVLTF. This chain connects TRBV11-2 to TRBJ2-6; D may be TRBD1 (6 bases). The CDR3 runs to 15 residues. Germline V CDR1 and CDR2: SGHAT, FQNNGV. V lost 3 bases to trimming and J lost 2 bases, with 8 bases between them.

The table lists this clonotype with a few counts. This chain uses TRBV2 with TRBJ2-6; tentative D call: TRBD1 (6 bases). V was trimmed by 6 bases and J by 0 bases, leaving 12 bases between them. CDR3 size: 16 residues. Germline loops: CDR1 SNHLY, CDR2 FYNNEI. CDR3 residues: CASSRDTYSGANVLTF. The CDR3 DNA is TGTGCCAGCAGCCGGGACACCTACTCTGGGGCCAACGTCCTGACTTTC.

In this sample, this clonotype turned up many times. This chain links TRBV20-1 with TRBJ2-7; D could derive from TRBD1 or TRBD2 (5 bases each). Trimming left V 3 bases short and J 6 bases short, with 24 bases between. CDR1 and CDR2 from the germline V gene are DFQATT and SNEGSKA (reference sequence). CDR3 length: 16 residues. The CDR3 loop reads CSARRDPTARGVEQYF. The CDR3 DNA reads TGCAGTGCTAGGAGGGACCCGACAGCCCGAGGCGTCGAGCAGTACTTC.

This clonotype has more than one count but fewer than ten. The chain couples TRBV20-1 to TRBJ1-2; TRBD1 might be the D (5 bases). Germline loops: CDR1 DFQATT, CDR2 SNEGSKA (reference sequence). V gave up 4 bases and J gave up 2 bases, with 23 bases separating them. The CDR3 covers 17 residues. For the CDR3, the DNA is TGCAGTGCTAAAGGCTTCCTCGGCAGGGCGGAAAACTATGGCTACACCTTC. It yields the protein CSAKGFLGRAENYGYTF.

This rearrangement joins TRBV28 to TRBJ1-6; TRBD1 matches 7 bases. Germline CDR1 is MDHEN and CDR2 is SYDVKM. Germline trimming cut 7 bases from V and 2 bases from J; bases unmatched to any gene: 11. CDR3 size: 17 residues. CDR3 sequence: CASTENRGRAYNSPLHF. The CDR3 nucleotides read TGTGCCAGCACCGAGAACAGGGGTAGGGCCTATAATTCACCCCTCCACTTT.